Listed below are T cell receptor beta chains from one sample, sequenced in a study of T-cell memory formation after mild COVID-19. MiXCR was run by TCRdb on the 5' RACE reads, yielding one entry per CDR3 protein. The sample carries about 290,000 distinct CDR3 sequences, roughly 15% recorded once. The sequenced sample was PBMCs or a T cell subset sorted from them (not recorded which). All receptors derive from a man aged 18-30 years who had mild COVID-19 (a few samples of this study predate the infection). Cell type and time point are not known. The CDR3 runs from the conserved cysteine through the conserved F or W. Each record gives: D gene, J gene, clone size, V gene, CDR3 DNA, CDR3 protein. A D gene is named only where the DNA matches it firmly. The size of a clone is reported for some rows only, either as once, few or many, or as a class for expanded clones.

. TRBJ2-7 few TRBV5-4 TGTGCCAGCAGCATAGGGGGGCCCTACGAGCAGTACTTC CASSIGGPYEQYF
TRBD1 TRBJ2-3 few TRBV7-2 TGTGCCAGCAGCGGATCGGGGACAGGGCGAGCAGATACGCAGTATTTT CASSGSGTGRADTQYF
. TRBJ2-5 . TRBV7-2 TGTGCCAGCAGCCTGGCGCAACAGACCCAGTACTTC CASSLAQQTQYF
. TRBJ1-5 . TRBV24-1 TGTGCCACCAGTGACTACATGGAGCCCCAGCATTTT CATSDYMEPQHF
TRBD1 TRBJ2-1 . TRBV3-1 TGTGCCAGCACACCATACAGGGGGAATGAGCAGTTCTTC CASTPYRGNEQFF
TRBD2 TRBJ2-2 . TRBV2 TGTGCCAGCGGACTAGCGGGAGCCACCGGGGAGCTGTTTTTT CASGLAGATGELFF
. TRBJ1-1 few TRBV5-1 TGCGCCAGCAGCTTGGAAATCAAAACTGAAGCTTTCTTT CASSLEIKTEAFF
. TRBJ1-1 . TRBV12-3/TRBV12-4 TGTGCCAGCATCAAGACAGGTTTTTACACTGAAGCTTTCTTT CASIKTGFYTEAFF
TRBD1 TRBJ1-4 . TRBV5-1 TGCGCCAGCAGCTTGCTGGGACAGGGTGAGGAAAAACTGTTTTTT CASSLLGQGEEKLFF
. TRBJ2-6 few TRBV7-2 TGTGCCAGCAGCCAAAGGCCAGTCCTCCTCTCTGGGGCCAACGTCCTGACTTTC CASSQRPVLLSGANVLTF
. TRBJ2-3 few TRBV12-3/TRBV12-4 TGTGCCAGCAGTTTTAATACGCAGTATTTT CASSFNTQYF
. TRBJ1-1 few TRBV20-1 TGCAGTGCTAGCAAAAATCTTAACACTGAAGCTTTCTTT CSASKNLNTEAFF
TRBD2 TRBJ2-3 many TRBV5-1 TGCGCCAGCAGCTCGATGACTAGCGCAGATACGCAGTATTTT CASSSMTSADTQYF
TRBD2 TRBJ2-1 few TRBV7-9 TGTGCCAGCAGCCCTAGGACTAGCGGGGGCTCCTACAATGAGCAGTTCTTC CASSPRTSGGSYNEQFF
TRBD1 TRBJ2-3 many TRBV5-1 TGCGCCAGCAGCTTGGTATCCAGGGGGACCGGTACGCAGTATTTT CASSLVSRGTGTQYF
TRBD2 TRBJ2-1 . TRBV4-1 TGCGCCAGCAGCGCCACCCCCGGGACTAGCATGGATGAGCAGTTCTTC CASSATPGTSMDEQFF
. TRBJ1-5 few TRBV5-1 TGCGCCAGCAGCGCCGGGTTGGGGGTTCAGCCCCAGCATTTT CASSAGLGVQPQHF
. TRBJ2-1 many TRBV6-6 TGTGCCAGCAGTTACTCCACCGATGCCGAGGTTGAGCAGTTCTTC CASSYSTDAEVEQFF
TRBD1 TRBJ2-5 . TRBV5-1 TGCGCCAGCAGCTTCATCAACAGGGGTGGAGAGACCCAGTACTTC CASSFINRGGETQYF
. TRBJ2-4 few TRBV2 TGTGCCAGCAGAGAACCGGGGGCGATAGCCAAAAACATTCAGTACTTC CASREPGAIAKNIQYF
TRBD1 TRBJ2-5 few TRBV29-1 TGCAGCGAGCGAACAGGGGGCCCGAAAGAGACCCAGTACTTC CSERTGGPKETQYF
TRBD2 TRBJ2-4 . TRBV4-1 TGCGCCAGCAGCCAAGATGGGGGACTAGCGGGGGGCCTAGCCAAAAACATTCAGTACTTC CASSQDGGLAGGLAKNIQYF
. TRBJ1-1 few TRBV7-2 TGTGCCAGCAGCTTAGTCCCCCGAATGAACACTGAAGCTTTCTTT CASSLVPRMNTEAFF
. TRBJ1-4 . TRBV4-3 TGCGCCAGCAGCCAATACATATCCAAAGGACCTCTTTTTACAAGGGATGAAAAACTGTTTTTT CASSQYISKGPLFTRDEKLFF
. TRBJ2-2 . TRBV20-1 TGCAGTGCTAGAGATTGGCAGACTGACACCGGGGAGCTGTTTTTT CSARDWQTDTGELFF
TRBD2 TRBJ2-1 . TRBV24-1 TGTGCCACCAGTGCCCACCCGACTAGCGGGGGGGCTAACAATGAGCAGTTCTTC CATSAHPTSGGANNEQFF
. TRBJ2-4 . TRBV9 TGTGCCAGCAGCGCCGCTCCAGGGGGAGGGAACATTCAGTACTTC CASSAAPGGGNIQYF
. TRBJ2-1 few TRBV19 TGTGCCAGTAGTACGCAAGGGGGGCTCGGCGATGAGCAGTTCTTC CASSTQGGLGDEQFF
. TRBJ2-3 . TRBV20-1 TGCAGTGCTCCAGACCCAGACACAGATACGCAGTATTTT CSAPDPDTDTQYF
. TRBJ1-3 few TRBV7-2 TGTGCCAGCAGCTCGTCGGACATCCCTGGAAACACCATATATTTT CASSSSDIPGNTIYF
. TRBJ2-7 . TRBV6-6 TGTGCCAGCAGTCCCAACCGGGACGGCGTCTACGAGCAGTACTTC CASSPNRDGVYEQYF
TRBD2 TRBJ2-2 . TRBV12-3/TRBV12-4 TGTGCCAGCGGTGGGGGGGGAAGCAACACCGGGGAGCTGTTTTTT CASGGGGSNTGELFF
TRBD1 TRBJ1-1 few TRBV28 TGTGCCAGCGGGACAGGGTGGAAATCTGAAGCTTTCTTT CASGTGWKSEAFF
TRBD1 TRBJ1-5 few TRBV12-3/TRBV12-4 TGTGCCAGCAACCCGGGCTGGACAGGGGCGGATGGTCAGCCCCAGCATTTT CASNPGWTGADGQPQHF
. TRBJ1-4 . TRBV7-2 TGTGCCAGCAGCCTAACAGCAATACCTAATGAAAAACTGTTTTTT CASSLTAIPNEKLFF
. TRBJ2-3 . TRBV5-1 TGCGCCAGCAGCTTGGACACCCGCACAGATACGCAGTATTTT CASSLDTRTDTQYF
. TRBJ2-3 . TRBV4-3 TGCGCCAGCAGCCAAGGAGTTGGTCGCTCAGGGGGCACAGATACGCAGTATTTT CASSQGVGRSGGTDTQYF
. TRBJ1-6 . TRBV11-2 TGTGCCAGCAGCTTAGGGGAAAGGAGCTCCTATAATTCACCCCTCCACTTT CASSLGERSSYNSPLHF
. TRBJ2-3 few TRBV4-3 TGCGCCAGCAGCCCAGGGGGGGGTAAGGGAGATACGCAGTATTTT CASSPGGGKGDTQYF
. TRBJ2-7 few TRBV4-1 TGCGCCAGCAGCCAAGGGGTAGGAAGCTCCTACGAGCAGTACTTC CASSQGVGSSYEQYF
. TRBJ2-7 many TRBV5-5 TGTGCCAGCAGCTTCGGAGGCTACGAGCAGTACTTC CASSFGGYEQYF